The subject of this entry is one T cell receptor (beta chain). The V end lost 4 bases, the J end lost 2 bases, and 9 bases lay between the germline ends. The germline CDR1 and CDR2 sequences are SGHRS and YFSETQ. The CDR3 length is 14 residues. Together with a sample-barcoded 5' primer, a J-beta primer mix was included in a second PCR lasting 7 to 11 cycles. Tagging of each cDNA molecule was performed by a template-switch adaptor with 12 random nucleotides. Each CDR3 protein gets one entry after TCRdb re-called the 5' RACE reads with MiXCR. The data hold roughly 800,000 distinct CDR3 sequences, with about 26% observed a single time. The data originate from a study of blood T cells in healthy people across ages. These data were also reused for a study on T cells of mothers and their children. That paper states: It was observed that no persistent microchimeric T cell clones could be detected.

This receptor was taken from a boy under 18 in good health. The chain has TRBV5-1 and TRBJ2-2, with D perhaps being TRBD1 or TRBD2 (6 bases each). Input material: blood. The CDR3 DNA is TGCGCCAGCAGCGGGGGGCAAAACACCGGGGAGCTGTTTTTT. Its protein product is CASSGGQNTGELFF.